Each of the 11 T cell receptor beta chains below was sequenced from the same sample in a study of regulatory T cells in long-lasting Graves disease (dated by TCRdb to the early 2020s). The library was obtained by multiplex PCR. TCRdb records Illumina HiSeq 4000 as the sequencer. CDR3 regions were amplified by Arm-PCR with iRepertoire HTBI primers to construct TCR beta libraries. TCRdb reanalyzed the raw reads on its own, using fastp at Q25 for trimming and MiXCR for clone calling, and kept in-frame beta chains. Each CDR3 protein gets just one entry, which takes the most common genes and DNA from the rows behind it. Within this sample are about 440,000 distinct CDR3 sequences, with approximately 16% of them counted one time only. The ten largest clonotypes hold about 10% of the sample. In light of the paper, this sample's time point label describes: newly diagnosed GD, antithyroid drugs for less than 3 months. For both TCR sequencing and RNA sequencing, RNA was extracted from PBMCs using TRIzol.

This sample was also put to use in a study of T cells in Graves' hyperthyroidism and ophthalmopathy.

Sequencing was performed on peripheral blood mononuclear cells (PBMCs), taken at new diagnosis, from a patient treated with antithyroid drugs. Source of these receptors: a woman in her thirties with Graves disease. Donor details come from another sample of the same person, matched by shared clones.

Of note for this clonotype: A much larger clone differs from this one at a single base, so this may be a read error. The CDR3: CASSLERTGFTDTQYF. The CDR3 coding sequence is TGCGCCAGCAGCTTGGAGCGGACAGGGTTCACAGATACGCAGTATTTT. The V and J genes are TRBV5-1 and TRBJ2-3, with 8 bases fitting TRBD1. The CDR3 totals 16 residues. Unmatched junction bases numbered 5, after V lost 0 bases and J lost 2 bases. Germline lookup yields CDR1 SGHRS and CDR2 YFSETQ.

Details on this clonotype: With a much larger clone just one base away, this may be a read error. The rearrangement uses TRBV20-1 and TRBJ2-7, with 7 bases identical to TRBD2. CDR1 and CDR2 from the germline V gene are DFQATT and SNEGSKA (reference sequence). The CDR3 runs 15 residues. CDR3 amino acids: CSVRERGRVPYEQYF. Here the CDR3 DNA reads TGCAGTGTTAGAGAACGGGGGAGGGTGCCTTACGAGCAGTACTTC.

The chain recombines TRBV27 with TRBJ2-5, with TRBD1 identical over 7 bases. CDR3 size: 14 residues. Germline lookup yields CDR1 MNHEY and CDR2 SMNVEV (reference sequence). With V trimmed by 2 bases and J by 6 bases, 6 bases remained unmatched. CDR3 sequence (DNA): TGTGCCAGCAGTTTAAGAGGGGGCGCACAGACCCAGTACTTC. Its protein product is CASSLRGGAQTQYF.

This clonotype was detected many times. This chain connects TRBV5-1 to TRBJ2-1; D possibly corresponds to TRBD2 (5 bases). This CDR3 has 19 residues. Germline values: CDR1 SGHRS, CDR2 YFSETQ. The V end lost 0 bases, the J end lost 5 bases, and 24 bases lay between the germline ends. CDR3 sequence reads: CASSLASRAPSRRDNEQFF. The CDR3 coding sequence is TGCGCCAGCAGCTTGGCTTCTCGGGCCCCAAGTAGGCGGGACAATGAGCAGTTCTTC.

The chain is built from TRBV13 and TRBJ2-7, with 11 bases fitting TRBD1. The CDR3 loop spans 15 amino acids. The ends lost 4 bases at V and 6 bases at J; junction bases unmatched: 8. CDR1 is PRHDT and CDR2 is FYEKMQ in the germline V gene (reference sequence). The CDR3 region has the DNA TGTGCCAGCAGCTCTACCGGGACAGGGGGTGGCGAGCAGTACTTC. As protein: CASSSTGTGGGEQYF.

This clonotype was counted many times. The chain recombines TRBV30 with TRBJ2-2, with D maybe TRBD1 (6 bases). The CDR3 has 12 residues. The germline gives CDR1 GTSNPN, CDR2 SVGIG (reference sequence). Trimming stripped 5 bases from V and 6 bases from J, with 10 bases between. CDR3 DNA sequence: TGTGCCTGGGGACAGCCTCCCGGGGAGCTGTTTTTT. Protein product: CAWGQPPGELFF.

Ten or more counts support this clonotype. CDR3 DNA: TGCAGTGCTAGAGATCGTCTAGCGGCGCTCTACGAGCAGTACTTC. This codes for CSARDRLAALYEQYF. The rearrangement uses TRBV20-1 and TRBJ2-7, with 7 bases fitting TRBD2. From germline, CDR1 is DFQATT and CDR2 SNEGSKA (reference sequence). The trim removed 0 bases at V and 3 bases at J, leaving 8 bases unmatched. The CDR3 has 15 amino acids.

Many counts were recorded for this clonotype. The rearrangement joins TRBV28 to TRBJ1-5; no clear D. Germline CDR1 reads MDHEN; CDR2 reads SYDVKM. Trimming removed 6 bases at V and 7 bases at J, with 13 bases between. CDR3 length equals 13 residues. The CDR3 spells CASSFTGSQPQHF. CDR3 coding DNA: TGTGCCAGCAGCTTCACGGGGAGCCAGCCCCAGCATTTT. The complete variable domain, with remaining parts taken from reference TRBV28 and TRBJ1-5, reads DVKVTQSSRYLVKRTGEKVFLECVQDMDHENMFWYRQDPGLGLRLIYFSYDVKMKEKGDIPEGYSVSREKKERFSLILESASTNQTSMYLCASSFTGSQPQHFGDGTRLSIL.

This clonotype was detected ten times or more. The J gene is TRBJ2-7, the V gene TRBV7-9; unclear D gene. The CDR3 has 12 residues. In germline, CDR1 is SEHNR, CDR2 FQNEAQ (reference sequence). V was trimmed by 4 bases and J by 2 bases, leaving 6 bases between them. The CDR3 loop reads CASSSYTYEQYF. The CDR3 DNA sequence: TGTGCCAGCAGCTCCTACACCTACGAGCAGTACTTC.

The chain uses TRBV20-1 and TRBJ2-7; D possibly corresponds to TRBD2 (6 bases). Germline V gene data show CDR1 as DFQATT and CDR2 as SNEGSKA (reference sequence). This CDR3 is built from 15 residues. Trimming pared 6 bases from V and 7 bases from J, leaving 25 bases between. The chain's CDR3 is CSARSPGLTVREQYF. The CDR3, as DNA: TGCAGTGCACGGAGTCCGGGACTTACTGTAAGAGAGCAGTACTTC.

This clonotype was counted a few times. A read error may account for a junction end that differs from germline. The chain couples TRBV24-1 to TRBJ2-1; tentative D call: TRBD2 (6 bases). The CDR3 extends over 15 amino acids. Per the germline V gene, CDR1 is KGHDR and CDR2 is SFDVKD. CDR3 residues: CSIRSRDLTYNEQFF. CDR3 nucleotide sequence: TGCTCCATACGAAGCCGGGACTTGACATACAATGAGCAGTTCTTC.